Shown below are 18 T cell receptor beta chains from a single sample sequenced in a study of beta chain features in type 1 diabetes. Study results and limitations: There was a moderate but significant shortening of TCRB CDR3s in all four CD4+ subsets of Type 1 diabetes patients.

No antigens are known for them. Every isolated RNA sample was fully reverse transcribed, so sequencing captured expressed TCRB transcripts. Libraries were prepared by immunoSEQ multiplex PCR; TCRdb keeps only in-frame clonotypes and omits some of them. The table shows approximately 170,000 clones, with roughly 8% occurring only once. Material: central memory CD4+ T cells from blood. The receptors here all came from a man younger than 35 with type 1 diabetes.

This clone was counted only a few times. V gene TRBV27 combines with J gene TRBJ2-1; a weak D match, TRBD1 (5 bases). Germline V CDR1 and CDR2: MNHEY, SMNVEV (reference sequence). The CDR3 extends over 16 amino acids. V lost 6 bases, J lost 2 bases, and 17 bases lay in between. The CDR3 DNA sequence: TGTGCCAGCAGCAATCCCCGACAGACAGCCTACAATGAGCAGTTCTTC. It encodes CASSNPRQTAYNEQFF.

This chain uses TRBV7-9 with TRBJ2-4; TRBD1 matches at 11 bases. Germline V gene lookup returns CDR1 SEHNR and CDR2 FQNEAQ (reference sequence). The CDR3 runs to 16 residues. V lost 5 bases, J lost 8 bases, and 11 bases stayed unmatched. CDR3 in amino acids: CASSRTSGTGGYIQYF. The DNA for the CDR3 is TGTGCCAGCAGCCGAACGTCCGGGACAGGGGGATACATTCAGTACTTC.

In this sample, this clone turned up a few times. The chain is built from TRBV14 and TRBJ2-3; 7 nucleotides agree with TRBD1. Germline loops: CDR1 SGHDN, CDR2 FVKESK. J gave up 2 bases and V 4 bases, and 9 bases lay outside the gene matches. The CDR3 totals 16 residues. The CDR3 sequence: CASSLGDRAFTDTQYF. The DNA of the CDR3 is TGTGCCAGCAGCCTCGGGGACAGAGCTTTCACAGATACGCAGTATTTT.

In this sample, this clone turned up a few times. The chain has TRBV7-6 and TRBJ2-5; TRBD1 is a possible D gene (5 bases). V shed 5 bases and J shed 2 bases, with 9 bases lying between them. The germline gives CDR1 SGHVS, CDR2 FNYEAQ. The CDR3 totals 13 residues. CDR3 DNA: TGTGCCAGCAGCGCAGGGATGCAAGAGACCCAGTACTTC. Residues: CASSAGMQETQYF.

This clone was detected only a few times. This chain links TRBV6-5 with TRBJ2-7, with a weak D call TRBD2 (6 bases). This CDR3 has 12 amino acids. Germline V lookup: CDR1 MNHEY, CDR2 SVGAGI. Trimming took 7 bases from V and 6 from J, leaving 13 bases between them. In DNA form, the CDR3 reads TGTGCCAGCAAGGGACTGGGGCCCGAGCAGTACTTC. Protein product: CASKGLGPEQYF.

This clone has ten or more counts. The genes are TRBV30 and TRBJ2-7; D ambiguous. The CDR3 has 11 amino acids. V was cut by 0 bases and J by 4 bases, with 4 bases left in between. CDR1 GTSNPN and CDR2 SVGIG come from the germline V gene (reference sequence). CDR3 loop: CAWSVQYEQYF. The CDR3 DNA reads TGTGCCTGGAGTGTACAGTACGAGCAGTACTTC.

V is TRBV2 and J is TRBJ2-5; TRBD2 aligns across 8 bases. The CDR3 covers 14 residues. Germline loops: CDR1 SNHLY, CDR2 FYNNEI. V shed 7 bases and J 2 bases; nucleotides not matched to a gene: 6. CDR3 DNA: TGTGCCAGCAATGTGCGGGGGGTTCAAGAGACCCAGTACTTC. This sequence encodes CASNVRGVQETQYF.

The CDR3 DNA follows: TGCGCCAGCAGATACGACAGGGCCGGGAACACCGGGGAGCTGTTTTTT. It is translated as CASRYDRAGNTGELFF. This rearrangement joins TRBV5-1 to TRBJ2-2, with 7 bases lining up with TRBD1. The CDR3 covers 16 residues. The V gene end was trimmed by 5 bases and the J gene end by 1 base; junction bases not matched to a gene: 8. Germline loops: CDR1 SGHRS, CDR2 YFSETQ.

This clone has just a few counts. This sequence joins TRBV2 and TRBJ1-5; D is perhaps TRBD1 (5 bases). V dropped 0 bases and J dropped 7 bases, with 16 bases sitting between them. The CDR3 covers 16 residues. Germline V lookup: CDR1 SNHLY, CDR2 FYNNEI. The CDR3 protein is CASSEAQVVVGQPQHF. As DNA, the CDR3 is TGTGCCAGCAGTGAAGCACAGGTTGTCGTGGGGCAGCCCCAGCATTTT.

The chain couples TRBV5-1 to TRBJ2-5, with D perhaps TRBD2 (7 bases). Trimming took 7 bases from V and 2 from J, leaving 15 bases between them. Per germline, CDR1 SGHRS and CDR2 YFSETQ. CDR3 size: 14 residues. CDR3: CASFGGPGQETQYF. CDR3 in DNA: TGCGCCAGCTTCGGGGGGCCGGGGCAAGAGACCCAGTACTTC. The whole variable domain, filled in from reference TRBV5-1 and TRBJ2-5, reads KAGVTQTPRYLIKTRGQQVTLSCSPISGHRSVSWYQQTPGQGLQFLFEYFSETQRNKGNFPGRFSGRQFSNSRSEMNVSTLELGDSALYLCASFGGPGQETQYFGPGTRLLVL.

V usage is TRBV20-1 and J usage is TRBJ2-3; D remains unclear. Between the trimmed V and J ends, which lost 4 bases and 3 bases, there was a span of 5 bases. This CDR3 is 11 amino acids long. Looked up from germline, CDR1 is DFQATT and CDR2 is SNEGSKA (reference sequence). The CDR3 here is CSATKTDTQYF. The CDR3 nucleotides read TGCAGTGCTACTAAGACAGATACGCAGTATTTT.

The rearrangement uses TRBV6-1 and TRBJ1-5, with no clear D. The CDR3 totals 13 residues. CDR1 is MNHNS and CDR2 is SASEGT in the germline V gene. With 4 bases removed from V and 6 bases from J, the gap between germline ends came to 10 bases. In DNA, the CDR3 is TGTGCCAGCAGTGTTCGGCAGCGTCAGCCCCAGCATTTT. It yields the protein CASSVRQRQPQHF.

There are a few counts of this clone. This chain connects TRBV6-6 to TRBJ2-5; D is uncertain. CDR1 and CDR2 from the germline V gene are MNHNY and SVGAGI (reference sequence). The CDR3 extends over 12 amino acids. V shed 5 bases and J shed 5 bases, with 9 bases lying between them. The CDR3, as DNA: TGTGCCAGCAGTACCGCCTATGAGACCCAGTACTTC. It codes for CASSTAYETQYF.

The gene calls are TRBV7-2 and TRBJ1-5, with 10 nucleotides matching TRBD1. This CDR3 is built from 18 residues. Per the germline V gene, CDR1 is SGHTA and CDR2 is FQGNSA. V was pared by 4 bases and J by 0 bases, with 9 bases of the junction left unmatched. The CDR3 DNA is TGTGCCAGCAGCTCCGGAATCGGACAGGGGGATAGCAATCAGCCCCAGCATTTT. Amino acids: CASSSGIGQGDSNQPQHF.

The rearrangement uses TRBV9 and TRBJ2-3; D perhaps matches TRBD2 (6 bases). Trimming cost V 3 bases and J 2 bases, with 13 bases left between them. Germline assignment: CDR1 SGDLS and CDR2 YYNGEE. CDR3 length: 15 residues. CDR3 residues: CASSETSWFTDTQYF. The CDR3 DNA is TGTGCCAGCAGCGAAACTAGCTGGTTCACAGATACGCAGTATTTT.

There are a few counts of this clone. The chain is built from TRBV7-2 and TRBJ2-7; 9 bases line up with TRBD2. CDR1 is SGHTA, CDR2 FQGNSA, per germline. V lost 7 bases to trimming and J lost 7 bases; unmatched junction nucleotides: 11. The CDR3 consists of 14 residues. The CDR3 region has the DNA TGTGCCAGCACCTCGGGACTAGCCGTCTCAGAGCAGTACTTC. Its protein product is CASTSGLAVSEQYF.

This clone was observed a handful of times. The J gene is TRBJ1-2, the V gene TRBV28; no clear D. V was shortened by 4 bases and J by 7 bases, with 16 bases between the two germline ends. The germline V gene encodes CDR1 MDHEN and CDR2 SYDVKM. The CDR3 totals 14 residues. The CDR3 loop is CASSWRDGGLGYTF. In nucleotides, the CDR3 is TGTGCCAGCAGTTGGCGAGATGGCGGTCTTGGCTACACCTTC.

The chain links TRBV7-2 to TRBJ2-1; weak D call: TRBD2 (6 bases). Trimming removed 5 bases at V and 8 bases at J, with 13 bases between. The germline V gene encodes CDR1 SGHTA and CDR2 FQGNSA. The CDR3 runs 13 residues. Written as DNA, the CDR3 is TGTGCCAGCAGCCTGGAGGCGGGGCATGAGCAGTTCTTC. This codes for CASSLEAGHEQFF.